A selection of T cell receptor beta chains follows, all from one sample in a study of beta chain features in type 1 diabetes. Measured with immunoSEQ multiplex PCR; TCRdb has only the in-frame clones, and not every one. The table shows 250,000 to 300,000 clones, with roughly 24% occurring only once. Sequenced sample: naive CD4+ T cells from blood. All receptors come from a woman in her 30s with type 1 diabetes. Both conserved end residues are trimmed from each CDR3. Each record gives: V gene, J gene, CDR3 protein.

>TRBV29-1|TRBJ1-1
SVRYSEAF
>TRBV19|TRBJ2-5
ASSPGETQY
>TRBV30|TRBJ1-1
AWNRQGSTEAF
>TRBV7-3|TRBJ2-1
ASSLPSGSPNEQF
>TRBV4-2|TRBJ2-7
ASSQEAAGDNEQY
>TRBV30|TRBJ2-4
AWSVNSGNIQY
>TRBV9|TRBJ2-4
ASSPSGTGEGLEY
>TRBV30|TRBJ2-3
AWTGGSTDTQY
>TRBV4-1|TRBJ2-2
ASSQGDRDSGELF
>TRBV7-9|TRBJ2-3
ASSLGQADTQY
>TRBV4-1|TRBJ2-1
ASSQEGLAGYNEQF
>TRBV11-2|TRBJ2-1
ASSLVVFTGTAYNEQF
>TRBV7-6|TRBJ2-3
ASVQGASTDTQY
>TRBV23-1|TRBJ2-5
ASSQWTSGYQETQY
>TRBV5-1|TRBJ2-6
ASSIGPGQARSGANVLT
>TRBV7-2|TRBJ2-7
ASSLVPPGQY
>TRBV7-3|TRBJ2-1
ASSVSRGSDEQF
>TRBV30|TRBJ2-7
AGTSGRKYEQY
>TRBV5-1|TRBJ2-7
ASSPGQEGYEQY
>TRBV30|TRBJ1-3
AWTGSGNTIY
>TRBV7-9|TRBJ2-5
ASSLGASGRQETQY
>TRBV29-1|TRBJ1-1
SVQKLTDDTEAF
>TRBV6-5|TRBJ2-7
ASRPEDSATYEQY
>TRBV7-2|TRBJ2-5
ASSLVSVETQY
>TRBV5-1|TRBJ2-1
ASSLGQFFEQF
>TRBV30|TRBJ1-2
AWSRQGANYGYT
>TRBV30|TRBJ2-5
AWSVPGGGKTQY
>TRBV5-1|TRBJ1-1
ASSLAQTSMNTEAF
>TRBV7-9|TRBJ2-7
ASSFARYEQY
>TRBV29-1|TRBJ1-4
SALDGDEKLF
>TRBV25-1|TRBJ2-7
ASALAGNSYEQY
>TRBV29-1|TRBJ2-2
SVVSSTYTGELF
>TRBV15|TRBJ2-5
ATSGDPGETQY
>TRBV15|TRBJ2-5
ATSRVTYRGAETQY
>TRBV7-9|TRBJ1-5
ASSIQGTQPQH
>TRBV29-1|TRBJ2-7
SVEEAGYEQY
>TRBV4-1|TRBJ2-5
ASSLGQGASQETQY
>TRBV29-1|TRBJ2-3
SVGTSGFTDTQY
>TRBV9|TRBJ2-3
ASKKTSATDTQY
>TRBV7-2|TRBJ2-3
ASSFSRERADTQY
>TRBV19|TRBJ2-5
ASSDAHRVLETQY
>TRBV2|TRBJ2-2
ASSEEGASGELF
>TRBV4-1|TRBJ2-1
ASRRPGQGYNEQF
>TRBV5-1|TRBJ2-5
ASSLDRIQETQY
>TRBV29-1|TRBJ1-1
SVESRAIHTEAF